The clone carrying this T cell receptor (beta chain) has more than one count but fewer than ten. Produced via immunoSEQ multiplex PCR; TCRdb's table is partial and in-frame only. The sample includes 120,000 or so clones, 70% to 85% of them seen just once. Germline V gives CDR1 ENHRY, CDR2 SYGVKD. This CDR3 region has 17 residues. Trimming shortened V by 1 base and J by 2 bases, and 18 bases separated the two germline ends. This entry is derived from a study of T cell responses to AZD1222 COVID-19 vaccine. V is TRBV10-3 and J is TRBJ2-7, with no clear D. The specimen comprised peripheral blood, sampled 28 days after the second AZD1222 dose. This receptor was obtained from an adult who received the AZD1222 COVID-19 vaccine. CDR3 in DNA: TGTGCCATCAGTGAGTTTGAGACGACGCCCAGCGCCTACGAGCAGTACTTC. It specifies CAISEFETTPSAYEQYF.